These T cell receptor beta chains were read from a single sample in a study of blood T cell repertoires in COVID-19. Here immunoSEQ multiplex PCR was the method, and the copy in TCRdb shows in-frame clones only, minus some. The sample consists of 130,000 to 150,000 clones, less than 90% of them appearing once. The sequencing sample was made of PBMCs or T cells enriched from blood (not recorded which). The receptors shown here come from a woman aged 45-65 years who had been exposed to COVID-19. Each CDR3 is given with its conserved first and last residue. D genes are given only for firm matches. Only part of the rows carry a size: once, few, many, or a class if the clone is expanded.

clone size | D gene | J gene | V gene | CDR3 protein | CDR3 DNA
. | . | TRBJ2-2 | TRBV5-4 | CASSFERRGTGELFF | TGTGCCAGCAGCTTTGAAAGAAGGGGCACCGGGGAGCTGTTTTTT
. | TRBD1 | TRBJ2-1 | TRBV11-3 | CASSSPGTGDEQFF | TGTGCCAGCAGCTCGCCCGGGACAGGGGATGAGCAGTTCTTC
few | TRBD1 | TRBJ1-2 | TRBV11-3 | CASSLEYPGRDRVNYGYTF | TGTGCCAGCAGCTTAGAATACCCTGGAAGGGACAGGGTTAACTATGGCTACACCTTC
. | TRBD1 | TRBJ2-3 | TRBV11-1 | CASSTDRDPDTQYF | TGTGCCAGCAGCACGGACAGGGATCCAGATACGCAGTATTTT
. | . | TRBJ2-5 | TRBV6-5 | CASRGEETQYF | TGTGCCAGCAGAGGGGAAGAGACCCAGTACTTC
. | . | TRBJ2-1 | TRBV2 | CASRQMLNKGNEQFF | TGTGCCAGCAGACAGATGCTTAATAAGGGGAATGAGCAGTTCTTC
. | . | TRBJ2-1 | TRBV21-1 | CASSKGTSGGYSRNEQFF | TGTGCCAGCAGCAAAGGGACTAGCGGGGGGTATAGTAGGAATGAGCAGTTCTTC
few | TRBD1 | TRBJ1-1 | TRBV5-4 | CASSQGQGRTEAFF | TGTGCCAGCAGCCAGGGACAGGGGCGAACTGAAGCTTTCTTT
. | . | TRBJ1-1 | TRBV5-8 | CASSLPRRGTEAFF | TGTGCCAGCAGCTTGCCCAGAAGGGGCACTGAAGCTTTCTTT
once | TRBD2 | TRBJ2-3 | TRBV7-7 | CVDRCGLAAADTQYF | TGTGTTGATCGATGCGGACTAGCGGCGGCAGATACGCAGTATTTT
. | TRBD1 | TRBJ2-7 | TRBV11-2 | CASRTLRDRTYEQYF | TGTGCCAGCAGAACCCTCCGGGACAGAACTTACGAGCAGTACTTC
. | . | TRBJ2-2 | TRBV24-1 | CATSNPVGVGTGELFF | TGTGCCACCAGTAACCCCGTAGGGGTTGGAACCGGGGAGCTGTTTTTT
. | TRBD2 | TRBJ2-1 | TRBV4-2 | CASSQHTSGTHNEQFF | TGTGCCAGCAGCCAGCATACTAGCGGGACCCATAATGAGCAGTTCTTC
. | . | TRBJ1-6 | TRBV11-2 | CASSMNRVSPLHF | TGTGCCAGCAGCATGAACAGGGTTTCACCCCTCCACTTT
. | . | TRBJ1-5 | TRBV7-2 | CASSIGQYSNQPQHF | TGTGCCAGCAGCATTGGACAGTATAGCAATCAGCCCCAGCATTTT
. | TRBD1 | TRBJ1-4 | TRBV7-2 | CASSKTGANEKLFF | TGTGCCAGCAGCAAGACAGGGGCTAATGAAAAACTGTTTTTT
. | . | TRBJ1-5 | TRBV19 | CASSSLGGWNQPQHF | TGTGCCAGTAGCTCTCTGGGGGGGTGGAATCAGCCCCAGCATTTT
. | . | TRBJ2-1 | TRBV7-9 | CASRIGDKIYNEQFF | TGTGCCAGCAGGATAGGGGACAAGATTTACAATGAGCAGTTCTTC
. | . | TRBJ1-1 | TRBV10-3 | CAIRQVGDRSEAFF | TGTGCCATCCGGCAGGTTGGCGATCGTTCTGAAGCTTTCTTT
. | . | TRBJ1-1 | TRBV3-1/TRBV3-2 | CASAGGATEAFF | TGTGCCAGCGCGGGGGGGGCGACTGAAGCTTTCTTT
. | . | TRBJ1-5 | TRBV12-3/TRBV12-4 | CASSLRGNQPQHF | TGTGCCAGCAGTTTAAGGGGTAATCAGCCCCAGCATTTT
. | TRBD2 | TRBJ2-1 | TRBV10-3 | CAIRSAGSSYNEQFF | TGTGCCATCCGTTCAGCGGGGAGCTCCTACAATGAGCAGTTCTTC
. | . | TRBJ2-3 | TRBV3-1/TRBV3-2 | CASSRGQRTDTQYF | TGTGCCAGCAGCCGAGGACAGCGCACAGATACGCAGTATTTT
. | TRBD1 | TRBJ2-1 | TRBV6-5 | CASSRQGNEQFF | TGTGCCAGCAGTAGACAGGGCAATGAGCAGTTCTTC
. | TRBD1 | TRBJ2-7 | TRBV5-4 | CASSPGQDNYEQYF | TGTGCCAGCAGCCCGGGACAGGACAACTACGAGCAGTACTTC
. | TRBD2 | TRBJ2-7 | TRBV7-9 | CASSSGTILYEQYF | TGTGCCAGCAGCTCCGGGACTATCCTCTACGAGCAGTACTTC
. | TRBD1 | TRBJ1-2 | TRBV24-1 | CATSDFEGAGYTF | TGTGCCACCAGTGATTTCGAGGGGGCTGGCTACACCTTC
. | . | TRBJ2-5 | TRBV7-2 | CASSLVGARETQYF | TGTGCCAGCAGCTTAGTTGGAGCGCGGGAGACCCAGTACTTC
. | . | TRBJ1-6 | TRBV6-4 | CASSETLGSPLHF | TGTGCCAGCAGTGAAACCCTCGGTTCACCCCTCCACTTT
. | . | TRBJ1-5 | TRBV6-6 | CASSSTGFDQPQHF | TGTGCCAGCAGTTCCACAGGGTTCGATCAGCCCCAGCATTTT
. | . | TRBJ2-5 | TRBV4-2 | CASSQERYGGLIGETQYF | TGTGCCAGCAGCCAAGAAAGGTATGGAGGACTTATCGGAGAGACCCAGTACTTC